This T cell receptor beta chain is from a study of cytomegalovirus exposure and HLA in healthy donors. Regarding the study as a whole: A list of around 160 TCR beta chains associated with cytomegalovirus was given.

PCR used 60 Vbeta primers and 13 Jbeta primers. This table comes from immunoSEQ multiplex PCR, and its TCRdb copy is limited to in-frame clones, with some not included. The table records 120,000 or so clones, 81% of them present only once. Germline CDR1 and CDR2: SGHAT and FQNNGV. The CDR3 runs 15 residues. V trimming: 4 bases; J trimming: 1 base; junction bases outside the gene matches: 3. This clone was picked up a small number of times. Its antigen is undetermined. This clonotype was obtained from a man aged 18 to 35 in good health and CMV-seropositive. The chain uses TRBV11-2 and TRBJ2-3; 9 bases fit TRBD1. Material for sequencing was PBMCs. The CDR3 sequence: CASSWWTGGTDTQYF. The CDR3 region has the DNA TGTGCCAGCAGCTGGTGGACAGGGGGCACAGATACGCAGTATTTT.